The subject of this entry is one T cell receptor beta chain. Per the germline V gene, CDR1 is LGHNA and CDR2 is YSLEER. Trimming cost V 0 bases and J 0 bases; bases outside gene matches: 9. The CDR3 consists of 18 residues. This entry comes from a study of blood T cell repertoires in COVID-19. As for the study in general: There were acute and convalescent COVID-19 samples, and they came from the United States, Italy and Spain. T cells, B-cell-depleted T cells, or PBMCs provided the cDNA or gDNA that served as material.

Patients at the Seattle site were enrolled during active infection and followed longitudinally. Method: immunoSEQ multiplex PCR; TCRdb's copy keeps in-frame clones and lacks some. The table lists about 92,000 clones, 70% to 90% of them singletons. The V gene is TRBV4-3, the J gene TRBJ2-7; TRBD2 aligns across 9 bases. This TCR derives from a woman aged 55-69 years with COVID-19, enrolled during active disease. The material sequenced was peripheral blood. The CDR3 loop is CASSQDLGRLAASYEQYF. The CDR3 DNA reads TGCGCCAGCAGCCAAGATCTGGGACGACTAGCGGCCTCCTACGAGCAGTACTTC.